These T cell receptor beta chains were read from a single sample in a study of blood T cells in healthy people across ages. TCRdb recomputed calls from the 5' RACE reads with MiXCR, one row per CDR3 protein. The sample records hundreds of thousands of distinct CDR3 sequences, roughly 21% being singletons. The sample taken for sequencing was blood. The receptors here all came from a man aged 65 to 79 in good health. CDR3s include the opening cysteine and the closing phenylalanine or tryptophan. The D gene is left open where the match is weak. For some rows the clone size is stated as once, few or many, or as a class when expanded; others skip it.

length	J	V	size	D	DNA	CDR3
16	TRBJ1-1	TRBV4-3	few	TRBD1	TGCGCCAGCAGCCAAGAAGAGGGGGGACAGGGGTCTGAAGCTTCCTTT	CASSQEEGGQGSEASF
14	TRBJ2-7	TRBV5-1	NA	NA	TGCGCCAGCAGCTTAGCGGAGCTGCCCTACGAGCAGTACTTC	CASSLAELPYEQYF
14	TRBJ2-1	TRBV6-2/TRBV6-3	few	NA	TGTGCCACCACAGGGCACCACTCCTACAATGAGCAGTTCTTC	CATTGHHSYNEQFF
17	TRBJ2-7	TRBV28	NA	TRBD1	TGTGCCAGCAGTTTTTCGCGCGGACAGGGGACCTCCTACGAGCAGTACTTC	CASSFSRGQGTSYEQYF
17	TRBJ2-3	TRBV7-9	NA	TRBD1	TGTGCCAGCAGCTCCTACTTCGGGACAGGGGAGAAAGATACGCAGTATTTT	CASSSYFGTGEKDTQYF
15	TRBJ2-7	TRBV3-1	NA	TRBD2	TGTGCCAGCAGCCAAGGAGGGAGGGAGTGGGACGAGCAGTACTTC	CASSQGGREWDEQYF
16	TRBJ2-5	TRBV28	few	NA	TGTGCCAGCAGCTCCCGTTCGCTAGCGAGGCAAGAGACCCAGTACTTC	CASSSRSLARQETQYF
15	TRBJ1-6	TRBV7-2	NA	TRBD1	TGTGCCAGCAGCTCTGTTGGGACAGGGCACTCACCCCTCCACTTT	CASSSVGTGHSPLHF
16	TRBJ2-7	TRBV6-6	many	TRBD1	TGTGCCAGCAGTTACTCGATCGGACAGGCAGCCCACGAGCAGTACTTC	CASSYSIGQAAHEQYF
11	TRBJ2-5	TRBV6-5	NA	NA	TGTGCCAGCAGTCGGGCGGGGACCCAGTACTTC	CASSRAGTQYF
14	TRBJ2-7	TRBV19	few	NA	TGTGCCAGTAGTATGTTCGGAGCCACCTACGAGCAGTACTTC	CASSMFGATYEQYF
13	TRBJ1-1	TRBV5-1	NA	NA	TGCGCCAGCAGCTTGGGTGGACAGCAAGAAGCTTTCTTT	CASSLGGQQEAFF
14	TRBJ2-3	TRBV9	NA	NA	TGTGCCAGCAGCGTGGGGACTTACACAGATACGCAGTATTTT	CASSVGTYTDTQYF
14	TRBJ2-7	TRBV15	NA	TRBD2	TGTGCCACCAGCAGAGATCAAGCGGGGAACGAGCAGTACTTC	CATSRDQAGNEQYF